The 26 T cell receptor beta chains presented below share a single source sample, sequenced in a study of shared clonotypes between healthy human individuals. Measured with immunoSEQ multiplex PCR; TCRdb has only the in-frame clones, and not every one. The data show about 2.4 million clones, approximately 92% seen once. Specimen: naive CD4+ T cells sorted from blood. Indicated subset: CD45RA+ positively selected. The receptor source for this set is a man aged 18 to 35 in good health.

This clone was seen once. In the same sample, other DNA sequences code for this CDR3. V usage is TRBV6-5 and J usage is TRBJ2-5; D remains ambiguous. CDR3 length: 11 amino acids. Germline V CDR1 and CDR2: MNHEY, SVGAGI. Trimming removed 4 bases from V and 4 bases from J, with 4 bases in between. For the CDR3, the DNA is TGTGCCAGCAGTTTACGAGAGACCCAGTACTTC. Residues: CASSLRETQYF.

CDR3 in amino acids: CASSFRDRTTPGSYTF. For the CDR3, the DNA is TGTGCCAGCAGTTTCCGGGACAGAACGACCCCTGGAAGCTACACCTTC. V gene TRBV28 combines with J gene TRBJ1-2; 7 bases are a match to TRBD1. J gave up 9 bases and V 3 bases, and 16 bases lay outside the gene matches. CDR1 and CDR2 (germline): MDHEN, SYDVKM. This CDR3 has 16 amino acids.

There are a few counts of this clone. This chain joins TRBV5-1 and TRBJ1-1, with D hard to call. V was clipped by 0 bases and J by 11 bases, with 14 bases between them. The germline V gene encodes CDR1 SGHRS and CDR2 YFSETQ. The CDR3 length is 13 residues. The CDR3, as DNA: TGCGCCAGCAGCTTGGAGGTGGGTACAATCGCTTTCTTT. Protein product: CASSLEVGTIAFF.

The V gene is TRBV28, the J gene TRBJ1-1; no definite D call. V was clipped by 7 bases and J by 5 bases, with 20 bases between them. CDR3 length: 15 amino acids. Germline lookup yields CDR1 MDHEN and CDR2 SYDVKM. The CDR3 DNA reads TGTGCCAGCACTCTACCGTTCCCCCAAGGGACTGAAGCTTTCTTT. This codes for CASTLPFPQGTEAFF.

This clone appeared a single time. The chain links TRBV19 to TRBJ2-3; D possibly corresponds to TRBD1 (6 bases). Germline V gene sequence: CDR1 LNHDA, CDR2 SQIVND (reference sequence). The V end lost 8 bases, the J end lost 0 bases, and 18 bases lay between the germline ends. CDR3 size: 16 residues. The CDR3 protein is CASGSIGGPSTDTQYF. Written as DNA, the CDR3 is TGTGCCAGTGGTTCGATAGGGGGACCAAGCACAGATACGCAGTATTTT.

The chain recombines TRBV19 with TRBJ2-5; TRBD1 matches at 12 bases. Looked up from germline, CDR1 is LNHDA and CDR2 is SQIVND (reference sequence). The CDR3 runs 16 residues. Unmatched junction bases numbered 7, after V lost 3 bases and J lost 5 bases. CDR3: CASSMGTGGSGETQYF. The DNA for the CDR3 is TGTGCCAGTAGTATGGGGACAGGGGGCTCCGGGGAGACCCAGTACTTC.

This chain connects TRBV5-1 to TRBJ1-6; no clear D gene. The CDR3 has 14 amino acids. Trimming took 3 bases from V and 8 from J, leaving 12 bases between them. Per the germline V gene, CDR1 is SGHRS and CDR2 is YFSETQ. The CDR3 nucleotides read TGCGCCAGCAGCTCATGGACCGGCGATTCACCCCTCCACTTT. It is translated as CASSSWTGDSPLHF.

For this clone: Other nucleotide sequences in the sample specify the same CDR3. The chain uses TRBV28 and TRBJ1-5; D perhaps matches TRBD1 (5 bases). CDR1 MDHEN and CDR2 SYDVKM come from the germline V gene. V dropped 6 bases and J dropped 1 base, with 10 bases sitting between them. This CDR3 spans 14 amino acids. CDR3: CASRTGGSNQPQHF. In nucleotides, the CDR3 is TGTGCCAGCAGAACGGGGGGAAGCAATCAGCCCCAGCATTTT.

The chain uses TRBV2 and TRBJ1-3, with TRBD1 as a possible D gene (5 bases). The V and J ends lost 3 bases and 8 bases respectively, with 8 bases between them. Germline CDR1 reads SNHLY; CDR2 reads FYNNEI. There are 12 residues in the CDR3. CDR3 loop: CASSEGTYTIYF. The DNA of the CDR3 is TGTGCCAGCAGTGAGGGGACCTACACCATATATTTT.

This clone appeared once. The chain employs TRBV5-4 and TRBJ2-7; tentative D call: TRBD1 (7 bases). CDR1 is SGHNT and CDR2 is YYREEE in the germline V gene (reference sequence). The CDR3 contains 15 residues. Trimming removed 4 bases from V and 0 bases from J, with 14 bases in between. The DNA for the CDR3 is TGTGCCAGCAGCCCCGGAGGGACAGACTCCTACGAGCAGTACTTC. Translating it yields CASSPGGTDSYEQYF. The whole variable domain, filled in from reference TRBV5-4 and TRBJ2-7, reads ETGVTQSPTHLIKTRGQQVTLRCSSQSGHNTVSWYQQALGQGPQFIFQYYREEENGRGNFPPRFSGLQFPNYSSELNVNALELDDSALYLCASSPGGTDSYEQYFGPGTRLTVT.

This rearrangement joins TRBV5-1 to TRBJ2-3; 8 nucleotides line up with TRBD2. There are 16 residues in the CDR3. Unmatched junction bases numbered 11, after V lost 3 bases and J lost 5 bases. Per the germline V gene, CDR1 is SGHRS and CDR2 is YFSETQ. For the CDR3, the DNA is TGCGCCAGCAGCTCTAACCCAGCGGGGGTGGTAGATACGCAGTATTTT. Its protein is CASSSNPAGVVDTQYF.

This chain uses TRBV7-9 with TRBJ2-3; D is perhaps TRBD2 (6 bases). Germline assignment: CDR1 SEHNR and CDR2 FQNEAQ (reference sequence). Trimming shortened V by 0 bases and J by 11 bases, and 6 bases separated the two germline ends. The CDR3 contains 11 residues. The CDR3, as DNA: TGTGCCAGCAGCTTAGCGGGGGGGCAGTATTTT. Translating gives CASSLAGGQYF. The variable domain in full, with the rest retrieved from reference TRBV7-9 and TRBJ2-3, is DTGVSQNPRHKITKRGQNVTFRCDPISEHNRLYWYRQTLGQGPEFLTYFQNEAQLEKSRLLSDRFSAERPKGSFSTLEIQRTEQGDSAMYLCASSLAGGQYFGPGTRLTVL.

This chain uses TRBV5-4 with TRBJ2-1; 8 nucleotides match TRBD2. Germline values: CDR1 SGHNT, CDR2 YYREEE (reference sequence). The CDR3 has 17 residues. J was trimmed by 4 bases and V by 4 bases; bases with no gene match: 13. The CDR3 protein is CASSAGGYREGYNEQFF. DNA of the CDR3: TGTGCCAGCAGCGCCGGGGGATACCGGGAGGGGTACAATGAGCAGTTCTTC.

The CDR3: CAWSFQVTDELFF. DNA of the CDR3: TGTGCCTGGAGCTTCCAGGTGACTGATGAACTGTTTTTT. This chain joins TRBV30 and TRBJ1-4; D remains ambiguous. From germline, CDR1 is GTSNPN and CDR2 SVGIG (reference sequence). The CDR3 runs to 13 residues. V lost 3 bases, J lost 12 bases, and 17 bases lay in between. Complete variable domain (other parts from reference TRBV30 and TRBJ1-4): SQTIHQWPATLVQPVGSPLSLECTVEGTSNPNLYWYRQAAGRGLQLLFYSVGIGQISSEVPQNLSASRPQDRQFILSSKKLLLSDSGFYLCAWSFQVTDELFFGSGTQLSVL.

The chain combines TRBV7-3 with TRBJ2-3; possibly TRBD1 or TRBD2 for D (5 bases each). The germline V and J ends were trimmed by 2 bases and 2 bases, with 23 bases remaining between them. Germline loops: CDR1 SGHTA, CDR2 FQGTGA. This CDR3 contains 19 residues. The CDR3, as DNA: TGTGCCAGCAGCTTACGGCCCGCGTTGGGGCAGGGAGCCACAGATACGCAGTATTTT. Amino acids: CASSLRPALGQGATDTQYF.

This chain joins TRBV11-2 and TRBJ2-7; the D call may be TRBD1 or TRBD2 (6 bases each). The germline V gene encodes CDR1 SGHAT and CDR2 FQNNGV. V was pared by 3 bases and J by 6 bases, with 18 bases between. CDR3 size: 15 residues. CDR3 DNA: TGTGCCAGCAGCTTGGGGGGCAGGGGAATAATCGAGCAGTACTTC. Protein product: CASSLGGRGIIEQYF.

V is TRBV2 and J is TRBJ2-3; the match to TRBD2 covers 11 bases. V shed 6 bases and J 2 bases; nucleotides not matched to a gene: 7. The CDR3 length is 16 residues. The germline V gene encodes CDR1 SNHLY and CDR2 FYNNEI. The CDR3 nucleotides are TGTGCCAGCAGATTAGGACTAGCGGGCCTCACAGATACGCAGTATTTT. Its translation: CASRLGLAGLTDTQYF.

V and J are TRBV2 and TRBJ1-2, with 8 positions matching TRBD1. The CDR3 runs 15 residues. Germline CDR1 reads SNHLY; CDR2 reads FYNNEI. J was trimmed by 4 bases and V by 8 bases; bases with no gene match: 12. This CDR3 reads CASGLFGQGLYGYTF. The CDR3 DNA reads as TGTGCCAGCGGACTATTCGGACAGGGTCTCTATGGCTACACCTTC.

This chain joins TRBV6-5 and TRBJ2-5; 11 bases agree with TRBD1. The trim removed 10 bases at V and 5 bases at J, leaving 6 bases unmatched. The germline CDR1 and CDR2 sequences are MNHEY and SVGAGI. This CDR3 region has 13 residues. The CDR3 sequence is CATRTGGAETQYF. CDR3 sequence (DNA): TGTGCCACCCGGACAGGGGGCGCGGAGACCCAGTACTTC.

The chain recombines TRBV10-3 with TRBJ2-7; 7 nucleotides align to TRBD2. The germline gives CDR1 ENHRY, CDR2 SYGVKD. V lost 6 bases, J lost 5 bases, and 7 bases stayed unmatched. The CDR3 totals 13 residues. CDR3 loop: CAIRGGSTDEQYF. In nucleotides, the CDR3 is TGTGCCATCAGGGGCGGGAGTACGGACGAGCAGTACTTC.

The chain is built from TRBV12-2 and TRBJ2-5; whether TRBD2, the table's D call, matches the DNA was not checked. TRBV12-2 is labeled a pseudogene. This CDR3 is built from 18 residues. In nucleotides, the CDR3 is TGTGCAAGTCGCTTAGCGCGATTTGGCCTAGCTCACCAAGAGACCCAGTACTTC. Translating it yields CASRLARFGLAHQETQYF.

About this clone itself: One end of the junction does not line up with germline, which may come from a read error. The CDR3 region has the DNA TGTGCCAGCTCACCGGACTCCAACGAGCAGTACTTC. It yields the protein CASSPDSNEQYF. This chain connects TRBV18 to TRBJ2-7, with D maybe TRBD2 (5 bases). CDR1 is KGHSH, CDR2 LQKENI, per germline. This CDR3 is 12 amino acids long.

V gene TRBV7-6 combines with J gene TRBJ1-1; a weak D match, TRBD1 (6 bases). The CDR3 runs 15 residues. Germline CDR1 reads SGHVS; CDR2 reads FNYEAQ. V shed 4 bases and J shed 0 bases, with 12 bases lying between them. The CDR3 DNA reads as TGTGCCAGCAGCTCTGGGACAAAACTGAACACTGAAGCTTTCTTT. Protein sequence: CASSSGTKLNTEAFF.

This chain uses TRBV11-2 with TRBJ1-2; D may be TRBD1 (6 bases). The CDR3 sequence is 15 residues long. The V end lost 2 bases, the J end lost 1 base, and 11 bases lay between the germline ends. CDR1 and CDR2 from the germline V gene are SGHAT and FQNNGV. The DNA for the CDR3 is TGTGCCAGCAGCTTAACGACAGGAATTAACTATGGCTACACCTTC. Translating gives CASSLTTGINYGYTF.

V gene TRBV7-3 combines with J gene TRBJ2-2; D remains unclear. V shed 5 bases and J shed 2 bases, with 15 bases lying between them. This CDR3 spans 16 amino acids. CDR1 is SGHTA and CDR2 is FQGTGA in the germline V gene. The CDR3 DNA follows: TGTGCCAGCAGCCCAACGATTACTGGAAACACCGGGGAGCTGTTTTTT. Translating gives CASSPTITGNTGELFF.

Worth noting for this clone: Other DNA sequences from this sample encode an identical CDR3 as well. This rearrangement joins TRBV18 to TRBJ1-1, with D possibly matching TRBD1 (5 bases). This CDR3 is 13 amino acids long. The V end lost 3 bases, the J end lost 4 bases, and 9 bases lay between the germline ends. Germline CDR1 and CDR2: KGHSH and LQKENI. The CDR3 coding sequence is TGTGCCAGCTCACCCAAGGGGAGCACTGAAGCTTTCTTT. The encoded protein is CASSPKGSTEAFF.